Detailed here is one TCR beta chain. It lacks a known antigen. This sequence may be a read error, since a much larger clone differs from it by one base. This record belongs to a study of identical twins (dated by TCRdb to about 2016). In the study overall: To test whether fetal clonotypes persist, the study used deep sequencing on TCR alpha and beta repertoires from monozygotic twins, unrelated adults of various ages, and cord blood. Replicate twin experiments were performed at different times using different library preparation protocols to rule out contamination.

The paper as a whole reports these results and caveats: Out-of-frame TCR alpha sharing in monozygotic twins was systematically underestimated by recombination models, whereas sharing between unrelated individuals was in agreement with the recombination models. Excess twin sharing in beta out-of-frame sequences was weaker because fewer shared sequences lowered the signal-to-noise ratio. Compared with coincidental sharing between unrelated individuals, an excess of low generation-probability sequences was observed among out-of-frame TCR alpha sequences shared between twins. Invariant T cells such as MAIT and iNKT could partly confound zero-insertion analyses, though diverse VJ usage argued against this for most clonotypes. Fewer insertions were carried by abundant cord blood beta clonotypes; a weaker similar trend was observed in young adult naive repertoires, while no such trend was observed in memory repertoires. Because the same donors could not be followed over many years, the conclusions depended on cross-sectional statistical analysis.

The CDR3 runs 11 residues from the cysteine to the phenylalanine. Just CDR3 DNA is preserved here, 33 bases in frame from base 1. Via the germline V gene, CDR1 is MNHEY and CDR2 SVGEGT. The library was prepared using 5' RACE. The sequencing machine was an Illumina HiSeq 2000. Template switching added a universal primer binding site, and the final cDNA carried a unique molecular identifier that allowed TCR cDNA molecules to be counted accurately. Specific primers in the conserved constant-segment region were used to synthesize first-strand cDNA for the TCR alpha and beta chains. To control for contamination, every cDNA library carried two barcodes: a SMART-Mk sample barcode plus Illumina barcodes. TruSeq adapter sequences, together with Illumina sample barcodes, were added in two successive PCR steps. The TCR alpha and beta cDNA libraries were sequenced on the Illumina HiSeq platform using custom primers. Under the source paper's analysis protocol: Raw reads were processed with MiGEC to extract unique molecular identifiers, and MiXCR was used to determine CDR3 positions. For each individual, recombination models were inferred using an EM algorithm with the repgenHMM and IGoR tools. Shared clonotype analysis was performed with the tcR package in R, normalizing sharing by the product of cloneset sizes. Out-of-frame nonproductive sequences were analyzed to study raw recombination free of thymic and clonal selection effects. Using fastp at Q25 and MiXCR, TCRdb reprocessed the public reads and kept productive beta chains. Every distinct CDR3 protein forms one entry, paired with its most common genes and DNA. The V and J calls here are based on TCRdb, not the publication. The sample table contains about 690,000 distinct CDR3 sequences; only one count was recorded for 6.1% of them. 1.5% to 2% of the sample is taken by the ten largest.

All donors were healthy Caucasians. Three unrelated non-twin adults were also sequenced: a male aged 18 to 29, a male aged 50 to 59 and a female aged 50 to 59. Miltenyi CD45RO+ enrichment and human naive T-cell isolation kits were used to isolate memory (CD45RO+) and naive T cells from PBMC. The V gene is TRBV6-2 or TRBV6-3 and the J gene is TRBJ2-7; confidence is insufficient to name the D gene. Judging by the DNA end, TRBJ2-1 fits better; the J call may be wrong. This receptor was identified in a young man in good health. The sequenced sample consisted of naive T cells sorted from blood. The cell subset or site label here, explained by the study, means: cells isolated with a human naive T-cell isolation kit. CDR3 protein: CASSQLYEQFF. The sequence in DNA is TGTGCCAGCAGTCAACTTTACGAGCAGTTCTTC.